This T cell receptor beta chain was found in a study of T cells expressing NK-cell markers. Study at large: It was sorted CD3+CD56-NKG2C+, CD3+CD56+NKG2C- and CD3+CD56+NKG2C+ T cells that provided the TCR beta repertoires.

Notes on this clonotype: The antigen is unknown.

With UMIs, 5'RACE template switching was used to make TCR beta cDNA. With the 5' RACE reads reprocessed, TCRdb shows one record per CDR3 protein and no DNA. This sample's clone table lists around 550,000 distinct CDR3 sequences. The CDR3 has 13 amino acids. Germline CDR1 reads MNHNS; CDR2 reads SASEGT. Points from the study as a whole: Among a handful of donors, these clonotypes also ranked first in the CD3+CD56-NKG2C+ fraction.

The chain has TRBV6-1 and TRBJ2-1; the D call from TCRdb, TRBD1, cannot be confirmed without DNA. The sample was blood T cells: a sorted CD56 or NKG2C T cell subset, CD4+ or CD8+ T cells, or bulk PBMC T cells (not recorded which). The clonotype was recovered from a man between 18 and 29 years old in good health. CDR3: CASSAVGEDEQFF.